This TCR beta chain was sequenced during a study of CD8+ T cells in alopecia areata. Study context: It was 6 to 18 months of tofacitinib, and then there were 6 months off drug. General study results and limits: Patients displayed less clarity in TCR sharing than mice, a finding possibly related to HLA.

After isolation, RNA underwent reverse transcription to generate cDNA as the sequencing template. Using immunoSEQ multiplex PCR, the repertoire was profiled, and TCRdb retains in-frame clones only, with some absent. The sample includes more than 90,000 clones, roughly 58% of them seen just once. Specified treatment: oral pan-JAK inhibitor, 5-10 mg twice daily. Cell sorting was applied to PBMCs, and CD4+ and CD8+ T cells were collected. Concerning this clone itself: Its antigen is not identified.

V dropped 5 bases and J dropped 5 bases, with 24 bases sitting between them. The CDR3 runs 16 residues. CDR1 is GTSNPN and CDR2 is SVGIG in the germline V gene (reference sequence). The sample in question was CD8+ T cells sorted from blood, obtained at week 4, from a patient treated with tofacitinib. The sequence came from a human donor with alopecia areata. The chain combines TRBV30 with TRBJ1-1, with a weak D call TRBD1 (5 bases). CDR3 bases: TGTGCCTGGTTTACGGGGGGGGTCTATGGATGGACTGAAGCTTTCTTT. Its protein product is CAWFTGGVYGWTEAFF.